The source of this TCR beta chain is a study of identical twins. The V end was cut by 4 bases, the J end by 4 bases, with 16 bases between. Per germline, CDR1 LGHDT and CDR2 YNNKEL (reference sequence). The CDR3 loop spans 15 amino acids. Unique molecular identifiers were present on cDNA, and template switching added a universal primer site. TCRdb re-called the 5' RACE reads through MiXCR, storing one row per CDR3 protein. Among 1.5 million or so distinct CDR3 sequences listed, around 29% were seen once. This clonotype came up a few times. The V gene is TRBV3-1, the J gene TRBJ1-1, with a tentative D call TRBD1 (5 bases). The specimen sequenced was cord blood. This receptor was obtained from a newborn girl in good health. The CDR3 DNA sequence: TGTGCCAGCAGCCCTGATTGGGCAGGGACCACTGAAGCTTTCTTT. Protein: CASSPDWAGTTEAFF.